Included here is one TCR beta chain sequence, with context. The data were obtained in a study of T cell changes during pregnancy in multiple sclerosis. Trimming shortened V by 3 bases and J by 4 bases, and 19 bases separated the two germline ends. The V gene's germline CDR1 is MDHEN and CDR2 SYDVKM. The CDR3 is 17 residues long. TCRdb's copy holds only in-frame clones and misses some; the assay was immunoSEQ multiplex PCR. The sample has tens of thousands of clones, roughly 93% seen once. This chain connects TRBV28 to TRBJ1-5, with D perhaps TRBD1 (5 bases). Sequenced material: peripheral blood, taken in the third trimester of pregnancy. The sequence was obtained from a female donor with multiple sclerosis, enrolled in a pregnancy study. This CDR3 reads CASSLEEGQGGNQPQHF. For the CDR3, the DNA is TGTGCCAGCAGTTTGGAGGAGGGCCAGGGTGGGAATCAGCCCCAGCATTTT.